Included here is one TCR beta chain sequence, with context. The antigen remains unidentified. These data are taken from a study of CXCR3-negative and CXCR3-positive naive CD8 T cells. The CDR3 has 18 amino acids. Carrying UMI labels, the TRB cDNA libraries were prepared through 5' RACE. TCRdb reprocessed the 5' RACE reads and stores each CDR3 protein as one record, lacking DNA. This sample's table has about 62,000 distinct CDR3 sequences. Overall study results and limits: Cryopreserved cells partially lost CXCR3 expression, and fresh PBMCs were used in most assays. TRB CDR3s of CXCR3-positive naive cells were more hydrophobic than those of CXCR3-negative naive cells.

The sample was naive CXCR3- CD8+ T cells from blood. Documented subset: CD45RO-CCR7+CD27+CD95- naive CD8+ T cells lacking CXCR3 (TNR3-). The clonotype comes from a human donor in good health. Some clones in this sample may be carry-over from other donors' samples. V gene TRBV12-3 or TRBV12-4 combines with J gene TRBJ2-2; TCRdb selects TRBD1, and the lack of DNA leaves this call unchecked. CDR3: CASTPGQGDTPNTGELFF.